This entry features one T cell receptor (beta chain) sequence. The antigen is unknown. This specimen comes from a study of OX40 agonist ivuxolimab in advanced cancers. Notes on the study in general: Fewer expanded clones were found on average in CD4+ than in CD8+ T cells. Normalized expansion of T-cell clones was also low for some nonresponders.

Germline CDR1 reads MNHEY; CDR2 reads SMNVEV (reference sequence). The V end was cut by 7 bases, the J end by 1 base, with 5 bases between. The CDR3 has 13 residues. The data were produced by immunoSEQ multiplex PCR, yet TCRdb's version contains in-frame clones alone and is incomplete. This sample has around 62,000 clones, with more than 65% found just once. This receptor was taken from an adult with an advanced solid tumor such as melanoma, head and neck, liver or kidney cancer. The material was CD4+ or CD8+ T cells sorted from blood, obtained in a trial of the OX40 agonist ivuxolimab. The rearrangement links TRBV27 to TRBJ2-6, with D uncertain. The CDR3 reads CASTASGANVLTF. CDR3 in DNA: TGTGCCAGCACAGCTTCTGGGGCCAACGTCCTGACTTTC. The full variable domain, in which reference TRBV27 and TRBJ2-6 provide the parts outside the CDR3, is EAQVTQNPRYLITVTGKKLTVTCSQNMNHEYMSWYRQDPGLGLRQIYYSMNVEVTDKGDVPEGYKVSRKEKRNFPLILESPSPNQTSLYFCASTASGANVLTFGAGSRLTVL.